One and the same sample provided the 15 T cell receptor beta chains below, sequenced in a study of CD8 T cells in ankylosing spondylitis. Study results and caveats: What seemed typical of ankylosing spondylitis blood was a TCR beta motif built from about 8 highly homologous variants.

In TCRdb, the 5' RACE reads were re-called with MiXCR into one record per CDR3 protein. The data hold about 700,000 distinct CDR3 sequences, with 15% to 20% observed a single time. What these receptors recognize is not known. The specimen sequenced was blood, either unsorted or a sorted T cell fraction (not recorded which). The receptors were gathered from a male donor with ankylosing spondylitis.

This clonotype was counted only a few times. The chain combines TRBV7-9 with TRBJ2-7; D remains ambiguous. V was shortened by 5 bases and J by 2 bases, with 13 bases between the two germline ends. This CDR3 comprises 14 residues. From germline, CDR1 is SEHNR and CDR2 FQNEAQ (reference sequence). The DNA for the CDR3 is TGTGCCAGCAGCGATCGACCCCCTCCCTACGAGCAGTACTTC. It is translated as CASSDRPPPYEQYF.

This clonotype was picked up a small number of times. This chain links TRBV4-1 with TRBJ1-1; no definite D call. CDR1 is MGHRA, CDR2 YSYEKL, per germline. This CDR3 contains 15 residues. Trimming removed 1 base at V and 1 base at J, with 10 bases between. The DNA for the CDR3 is TGCGCCAGCAGCCAAGGAACGACCGGGAACACTGAAGCTTTCTTT. Its protein product is CASSQGTTGNTEAFF.

This clonotype was seen more than once but under ten times. This chain joins TRBV2 and TRBJ2-1, with 8 bases aligning to TRBD2. V lost 4 bases to trimming and J lost 1 base; unmatched junction nucleotides: 3. This CDR3 is built from 15 residues. The germline CDR1 and CDR2 sequences are SNHLY and FYNNEI. CDR3 sequence (DNA): TGTGCCAGCAGTGGACTAGCGAGTTCCTACAATGAGCAGTTCTTC. This codes for CASSGLASSYNEQFF.

This clonotype has a handful of counts. The rearrangement joins TRBV20-1 to TRBJ2-2; weak D call: TRBD1 (6 bases). The CDR3 runs 17 residues. In germline, CDR1 is DFQATT, CDR2 SNEGSKA (reference sequence). Trimming removed 0 bases at V and 4 bases at J, with 18 bases between. CDR3 sequence: CSARDLRTQGSTGELFF. For the CDR3, the DNA is TGCAGTGCTAGAGATCTCCGAACACAGGGTAGCACCGGGGAGCTGTTTTTT.

This clonotype has a handful of counts. The rearrangement joins TRBV3-1 to TRBJ1-1, with a tentative D call TRBD1 (6 bases). Germline V gene data show CDR1 as LGHDT and CDR2 as YNNKEL (reference sequence). V was trimmed by 1 base and J by 1 base, leaving 10 bases between them. The CDR3 runs 15 residues. The CDR3 region has the DNA TGTGCCAGCAGCCAAGGGACAGCGCAGAACACTGAAGCTTTCTTT. Protein product: CASSQGTAQNTEAFF.

This clonotype was recorded at least ten times. The V and J genes are TRBV29-1 and TRBJ1-1; maybe TRBD1 (5 bases). The CDR3 extends over 13 amino acids. The V gene's germline CDR1 is SQVTM and CDR2 ANQGSEA. V was trimmed by 3 bases and J by 0 bases, leaving 8 bases between them. CDR3 nucleotides: TGCAGCGTTGACAGGGAAATGAACACTGAAGCTTTCTTT. Translation gives CSVDREMNTEAFF.

The chain uses TRBV7-3 and TRBJ2-3; D is possibly TRBD2 (6 bases). Per the germline V gene, CDR1 is SGHTA and CDR2 is FQGTGA. Trimming removed 5 bases from V and 0 bases from J, with 15 bases in between. This CDR3 is built from 16 residues. The CDR3 protein is CASSPFGGESTDTQYF. DNA for the CDR3: TGTGCCAGCAGCCCCTTTGGCGGGGAAAGCACAGATACGCAGTATTTT.

The gene calls are TRBV12-2 and TRBJ2-1; the table's D call, TRBD1, was not checked against the DNA. TRBV12-2 is assigned pseudogene status. This CDR3 is 18 amino acids long. CDR3 nucleotides: TGTGCAAGTCGCACACAGGGGAGAGGGACAGGGGCCTACAATGAGCAGTTCTTC. Translated, it gives CASRTQGRGTGAYNEQFF.

The chain employs TRBV3-1 and TRBJ1-1; D is perhaps TRBD1 (6 bases). The CDR3 spans 12 residues. The V gene's germline CDR1 is LGHDT and CDR2 YNNKEL (reference sequence). Between the trimmed V and J ends, which lost 5 bases and 9 bases, there was a span of 13 bases. Here the CDR3 DNA reads TGTGCCAGCAGCTCGCGGGGGGCACAAGCTTTCTTT. Amino acid sequence: CASSSRGAQAFF. The full variable domain, rest sourced from reference TRBV3-1 and TRBJ1-1, is DTAVSQTPKYLVTQMGNDKSIKCEQNLGHDTMYWYKQDSKKFLKIMFSYNNKELIINETVPNRFSPKSPDKAHLNLHINSLELGDSAVYFCASSSRGAQAFFGQGTRLTVV.

The V call is TRBV10-3, the J call TRBJ2-7; no clear D. The V gene's germline CDR1 is ENHRY and CDR2 SYGVKD. V lost 3 bases and J lost 0, with 12 bases in between. The CDR3 has 15 amino acids. The DNA of the CDR3 is TGTGCCATCAGTGACCCGGGCCACAACTCCTACGAGCAGTACTTC. Protein: CAISDPGHNSYEQYF.

This chain connects TRBV25-1 to TRBJ1-2; no clear D. The CDR3 loop spans 12 amino acids. Germline V lookup: CDR1 MGHDK, CDR2 SYGVNS. Trimming shortened V by 7 bases and J by 3 bases, and 9 bases separated the two germline ends. CDR3 nucleotides: TGTGCCAGCACGGGGTTGGACTATGGCTACACCTTC. Translation gives CASTGLDYGYTF.

The chain joins TRBV5-1 to TRBJ1-2; D gene uncertain. Trimming took 4 bases from V and 1 from J, leaving 14 bases between them. This CDR3 comprises 15 residues. Looked up from germline, CDR1 is SGHRS and CDR2 is YFSETQ. CDR3 nucleotides: TGCGCCAGCAGCGTTGAGGGTACGTTTAACTATGGCTACACCTTC. Amino acids: CASSVEGTFNYGYTF.

The V and J genes are TRBV28 and TRBJ1-5, with a weak D call TRBD1 (5 bases). Germline V CDR1 and CDR2: MDHEN, SYDVKM. The ends were cut back, 4 bases at V and 3 bases at J, with 19 bases in the middle. There are 17 residues in the CDR3. CDR3 DNA sequence: TGTGCCAGCAGTTCCGCGGCAGCGGCAGGGCCCAATCAGCCCCAGCATTTT. Translating it yields CASSSAAAAGPNQPQHF.

In this sample, this clonotype turned up a few times. The chain links TRBV11-2 to TRBJ2-4, with D tentatively TRBD1 (6 bases). The V end lost 0 bases, the J end lost 6 bases, and 18 bases lay between the germline ends. CDR1 and CDR2 from the germline V gene are SGHAT and FQNNGV. The CDR3 length is 17 residues. DNA of the CDR3: TGTGCCAGCAGCTTAGAGTGGACAGTTCGCTTTAGAAACATTCAGTACTTC. Its translation: CASSLEWTVRFRNIQYF.

Comment on this clonotype: A much larger clone differs from this one at a single base, so this may be a read error. The chain combines TRBV9 with TRBJ2-2; D uncertain. This CDR3 is 13 amino acids long. Germline CDR1 SGDLS, CDR2 YYNGEE. V was clipped by 0 bases and J by 4 bases, with 4 bases between them. In nucleotides, the CDR3 is TGTGCCAGCAGCGTAGTAAGCACCGGGGAGCTGTTTTTT. Translating gives CASSVVSTGELFF.